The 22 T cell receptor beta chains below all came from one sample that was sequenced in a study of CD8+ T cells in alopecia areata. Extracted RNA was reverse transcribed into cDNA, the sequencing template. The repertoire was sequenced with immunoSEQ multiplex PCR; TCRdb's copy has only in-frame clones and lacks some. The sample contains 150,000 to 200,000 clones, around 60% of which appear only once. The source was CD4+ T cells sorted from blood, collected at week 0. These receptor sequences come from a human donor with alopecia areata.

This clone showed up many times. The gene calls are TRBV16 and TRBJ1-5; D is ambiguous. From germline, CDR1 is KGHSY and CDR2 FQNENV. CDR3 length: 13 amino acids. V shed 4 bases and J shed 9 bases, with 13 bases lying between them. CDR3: CASSPNEVTPQHF. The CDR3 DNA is TGTGCCAGCAGCCCAAATGAAGTAACGCCCCAGCATTTT.

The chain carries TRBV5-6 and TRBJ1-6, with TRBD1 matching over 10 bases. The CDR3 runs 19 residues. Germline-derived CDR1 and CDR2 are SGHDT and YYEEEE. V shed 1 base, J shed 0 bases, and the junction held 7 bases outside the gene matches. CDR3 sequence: CASSLSGQGSLSYNSPLHF. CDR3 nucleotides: TGTGCCAGCAGCTTGTCGGGACAGGGGTCGCTCTCCTATAATTCACCCCTCCACTTT.

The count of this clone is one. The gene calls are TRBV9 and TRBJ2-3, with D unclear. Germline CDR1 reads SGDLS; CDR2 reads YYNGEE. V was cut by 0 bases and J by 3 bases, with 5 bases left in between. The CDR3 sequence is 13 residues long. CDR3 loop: CASSVVPTDTQYF. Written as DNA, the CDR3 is TGTGCCAGCAGCGTAGTACCAACAGATACGCAGTATTTT.

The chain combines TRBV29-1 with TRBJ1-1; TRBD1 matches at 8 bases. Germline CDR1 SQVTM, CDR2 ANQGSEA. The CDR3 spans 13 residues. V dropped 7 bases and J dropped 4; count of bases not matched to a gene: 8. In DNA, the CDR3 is TGCAGCGCCTCGGACAGGGTTGGCACTGAAGCTTTCTTT. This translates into CSASDRVGTEAFF.

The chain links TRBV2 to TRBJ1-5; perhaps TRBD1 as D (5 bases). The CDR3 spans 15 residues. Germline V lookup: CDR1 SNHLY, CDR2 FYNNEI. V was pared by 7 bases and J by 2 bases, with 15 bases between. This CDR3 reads CASTPTWGGNQPQHF. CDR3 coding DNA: TGTGCCAGCACCCCGACCTGGGGGGGCAATCAGCCCCAGCATTTT.

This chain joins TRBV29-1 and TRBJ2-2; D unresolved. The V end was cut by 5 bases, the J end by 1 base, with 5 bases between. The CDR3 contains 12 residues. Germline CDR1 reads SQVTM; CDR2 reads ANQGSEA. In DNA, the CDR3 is TGCAGCGTTCGCGGGAACACCGGGGAGCTGTTTTTT. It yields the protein CSVRGNTGELFF.

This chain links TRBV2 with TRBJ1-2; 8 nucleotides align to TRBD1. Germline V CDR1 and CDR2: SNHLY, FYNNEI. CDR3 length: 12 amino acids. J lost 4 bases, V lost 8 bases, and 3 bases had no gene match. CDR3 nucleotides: TGTGCCAGCCGACAGGGGCTCTATGGCTACACCTTC. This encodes CASRQGLYGYTF. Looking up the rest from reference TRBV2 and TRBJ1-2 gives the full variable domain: EPEVTQTPSHQVTQMGQEVILRCVPISNHLYFYWYRQILGQKVEFLVSFYNNEISEKSEIFDDQFSVERPDGSNFTLKIRSTKLEDSAMYFCASRQGLYGYTFGSGTRLTVV.

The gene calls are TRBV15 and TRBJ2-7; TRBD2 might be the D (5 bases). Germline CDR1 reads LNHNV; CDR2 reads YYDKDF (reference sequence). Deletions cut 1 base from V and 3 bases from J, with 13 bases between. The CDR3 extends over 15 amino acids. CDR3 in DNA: TGTGCCACCAGCAGAGTGTTCCTCGGGGACTACGAGCAGTACTTC. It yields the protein CATSRVFLGDYEQYF.

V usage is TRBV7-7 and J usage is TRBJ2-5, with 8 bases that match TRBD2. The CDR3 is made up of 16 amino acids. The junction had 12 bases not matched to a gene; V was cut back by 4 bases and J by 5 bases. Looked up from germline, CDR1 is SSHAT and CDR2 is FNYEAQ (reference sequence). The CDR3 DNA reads TGTGCCAGCAGCTCCCAAGCCGGACTAGCAAGGGAGACCCAGTACTTC. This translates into CASSSQAGLARETQYF.

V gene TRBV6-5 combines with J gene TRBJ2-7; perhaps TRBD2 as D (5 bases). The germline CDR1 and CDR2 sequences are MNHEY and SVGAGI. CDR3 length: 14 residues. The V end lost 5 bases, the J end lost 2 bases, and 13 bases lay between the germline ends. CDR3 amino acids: CASSPGGWTYEQYF. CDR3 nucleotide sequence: TGTGCCAGCAGTCCCGGCGGGTGGACCTACGAGCAGTACTTC.

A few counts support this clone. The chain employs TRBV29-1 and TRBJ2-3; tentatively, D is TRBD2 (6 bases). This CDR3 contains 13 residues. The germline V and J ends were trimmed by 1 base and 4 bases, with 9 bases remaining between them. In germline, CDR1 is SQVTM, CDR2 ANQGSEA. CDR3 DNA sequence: TGCAGCGTTGAAGTGGGGGGAGCAGATACGCAGTATTTT. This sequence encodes CSVEVGGADTQYF.

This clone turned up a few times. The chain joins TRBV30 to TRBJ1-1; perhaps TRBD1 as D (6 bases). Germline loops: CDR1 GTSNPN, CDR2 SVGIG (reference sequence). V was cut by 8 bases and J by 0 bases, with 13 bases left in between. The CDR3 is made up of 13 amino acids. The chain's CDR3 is CANLDRLNTEAFF. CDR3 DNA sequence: TGTGCCAATTTGGACAGACTGAACACTGAAGCTTTCTTT. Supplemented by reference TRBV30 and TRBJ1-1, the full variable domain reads SQTIHQWPATLVQPVGSPLSLECTVEGTSNPNLYWYRQAAGRGLQLLFYSVGIGQISSEVPQNLSASRPQDRQFILSSKKLLLSDSGFYLCANLDRLNTEAFFGQGTRLTVV.

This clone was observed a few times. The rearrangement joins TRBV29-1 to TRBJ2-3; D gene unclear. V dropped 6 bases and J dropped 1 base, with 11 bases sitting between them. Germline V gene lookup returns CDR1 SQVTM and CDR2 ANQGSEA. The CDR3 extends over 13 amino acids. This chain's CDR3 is CSVEVARTDTQYF. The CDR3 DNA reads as TGCAGCGTAGAGGTAGCCCGCACAGATACGCAGTATTTT.

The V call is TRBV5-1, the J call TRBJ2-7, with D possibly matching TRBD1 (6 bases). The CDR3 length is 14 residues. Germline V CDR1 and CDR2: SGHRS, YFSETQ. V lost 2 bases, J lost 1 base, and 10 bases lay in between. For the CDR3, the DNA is TGCGCCAGCAGCTTCAGGGGTTCGTCCTACGAGCAGTACTTC. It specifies CASSFRGSSYEQYF.

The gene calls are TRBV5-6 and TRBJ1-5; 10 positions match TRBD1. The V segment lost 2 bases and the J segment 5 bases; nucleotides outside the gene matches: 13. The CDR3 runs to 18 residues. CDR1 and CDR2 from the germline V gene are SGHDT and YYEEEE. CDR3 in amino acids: CASSFFETGGRGDQPQHF. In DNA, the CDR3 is TGTGCCAGCAGCTTCTTTGAGACAGGGGGCAGAGGGGATCAGCCCCAGCATTTT.

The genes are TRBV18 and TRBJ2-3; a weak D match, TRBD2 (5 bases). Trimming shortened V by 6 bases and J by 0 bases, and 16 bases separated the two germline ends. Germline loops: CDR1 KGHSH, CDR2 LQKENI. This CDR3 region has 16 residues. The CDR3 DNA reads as TGTGCCAGCTCCCTTCGGGGTAGCGTGAGCACAGATACGCAGTATTTT. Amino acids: CASSLRGSVSTDTQYF.

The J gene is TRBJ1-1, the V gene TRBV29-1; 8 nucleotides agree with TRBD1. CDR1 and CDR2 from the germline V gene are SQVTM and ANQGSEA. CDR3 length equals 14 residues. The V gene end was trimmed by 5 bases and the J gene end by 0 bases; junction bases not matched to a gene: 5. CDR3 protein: CSVTGGVMNTEAFF. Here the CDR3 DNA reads TGCAGCGTTACAGGGGGGGTAATGAACACTGAAGCTTTCTTT.

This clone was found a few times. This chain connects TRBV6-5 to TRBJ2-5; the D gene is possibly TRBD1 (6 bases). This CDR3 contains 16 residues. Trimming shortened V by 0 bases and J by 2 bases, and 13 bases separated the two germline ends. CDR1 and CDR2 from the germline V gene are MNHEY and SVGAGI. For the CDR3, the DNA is TGTGCCAGCAGTTACTCATTCAGGGGCTTTCAAGAGACCCAGTACTTC. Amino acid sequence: CASSYSFRGFQETQYF.

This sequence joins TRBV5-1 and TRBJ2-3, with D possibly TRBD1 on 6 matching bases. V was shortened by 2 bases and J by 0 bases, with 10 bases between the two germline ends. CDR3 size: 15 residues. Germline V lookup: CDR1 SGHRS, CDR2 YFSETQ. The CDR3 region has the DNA TGCGCCAGCAGCTTCGGACAGACTAGCACAGATACGCAGTATTTT. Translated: CASSFGQTSTDTQYF.

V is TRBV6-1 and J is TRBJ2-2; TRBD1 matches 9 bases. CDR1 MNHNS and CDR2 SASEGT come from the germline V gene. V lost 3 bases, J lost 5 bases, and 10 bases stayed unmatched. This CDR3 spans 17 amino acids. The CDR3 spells CASSEDRTGVRTGELFF. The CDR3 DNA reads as TGTGCCAGCAGTGAGGACAGGACAGGGGTTCGGACCGGGGAGCTGTTTTTT.

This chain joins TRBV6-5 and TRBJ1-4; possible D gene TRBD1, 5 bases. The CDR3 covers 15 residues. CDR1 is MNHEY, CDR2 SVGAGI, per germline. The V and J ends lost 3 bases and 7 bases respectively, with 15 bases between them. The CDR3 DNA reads TGTGCCAGCAGTTATCCGGGCTCAAGGGGTGAAAAACTGTTTTTT. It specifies CASSYPGSRGEKLFF.

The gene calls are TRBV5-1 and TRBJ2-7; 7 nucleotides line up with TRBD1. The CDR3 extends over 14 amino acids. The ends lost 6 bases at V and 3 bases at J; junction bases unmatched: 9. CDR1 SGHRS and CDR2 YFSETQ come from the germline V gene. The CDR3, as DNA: TGCGCCAGCACAACAGGGGCCGGAGACTACGAGCAGTACTTC. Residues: CASTTGAGDYEQYF.